This entry is about one TCR beta chain. Data came from immunoSEQ multiplex PCR; TCRdb stores just in-frame clones and leaves some out. The sample yields roughly 36,000 clones, 85% to 90% seen once. The data were obtained in a study of blood T cell repertoires in COVID-19. This TCR came from a man older than 75 with active COVID-19. Material: peripheral blood.

As DNA, the CDR3 is TGTGCCAGCAGTTCCCGGACTTTTCCGGCCCCAGATACGCAGTATTTT. Its translation: CASSSRTFPAPDTQYF. This sequence joins TRBV28 and TRBJ2-3; tentatively, D is TRBD2 (5 bases). Trimming took 4 bases from V and 4 from J, leaving 18 bases between them. This CDR3 has 16 amino acids. The germline gives CDR1 MDHEN, CDR2 SYDVKM.